This section outlines one T cell receptor beta chain sequence together with its context. This specimen belongs to a study of blood T cell repertoires in COVID-19. Study in general: Specimens from acute and convalescent COVID-19 originated in the United States, Italy and Spain. Sample material is recorded as cDNA or gDNA derived from T cells, B-cell-depleted T cells, or PBMCs.

The CDR3 consists of 15 residues. Per the germline V gene, CDR1 is SGHRS and CDR2 is YFSETQ. The V and J ends lost 4 bases and 3 bases respectively, with 13 bases between them. Study processing details: Counts of nucleated cells, estimated from reference gene primer amplification, were obtained. This table comes from immunoSEQ multiplex PCR, and its TCRdb copy is limited to in-frame clones, with some not included. For V, J and clone size, that table is used; D and trimming come from the DNA. The table lists about 200,000 clones, about 85% of them singletons. The TCR comes from a man aged 55-75 years with active or convalescent COVID-19. The chain employs TRBV5-1 and TRBJ2-2; D is perhaps TRBD2 (6 bases). What was sequenced was peripheral blood. For the CDR3, the DNA is TGCGCCAGCAGCGCATGGGGGGTATACACCGGGGAGCTGTTTTTT. It specifies CASSAWGVYTGELFF.